These 2 T cell receptor beta chains originate from one sample sequenced in a study of identifying expanded T cells in peripheral blood. The protocol was immunoSEQ multiplex PCR, while the TCRdb copy is restricted to in-frame clones and leaves out a portion. The profile shows some 77,000 clones, 88% of them singletons. The sequenced sample was blood. The receptors were sampled from a person aged 18 to 70 in good health.

The gene calls are TRBV7-2 and TRBJ1-2; tentative D call: TRBD1 (6 bases). The CDR3 spans 11 residues. V lost 6 bases and J 6 bases, leaving 8 bases between the germline ends. CDR1 and CDR2 from the germline V gene are SGHTA and FQGNSA. CDR3 sequence: CASRGANGYTF. DNA of the CDR3: TGTGCCAGCAGGGGGGCAAATGGCTACACCTTC.

This rearrangement joins TRBV2 to TRBJ1-3; D might be TRBD1 (6 bases). CDR1 SNHLY and CDR2 FYNNEI come from the germline V gene. The CDR3 totals 17 residues. V was cut by 6 bases and J by 0 bases, with 18 bases left in between. The CDR3 here is CASSRAGGAYSGNTIYF. The CDR3 DNA is TGTGCCAGCAGCCGTGCGGGGGGCGCCTACTCTGGAAACACCATATATTTT.